This T cell receptor (beta chain) is drawn from a study of T-cell reconstitution after alpha-beta-depleted transplantation in children. Points from the study as a whole: Alpha-beta T cells present about two months after transplant were reported to originate from several hundred expanded graft clones. Once a year had passed after transplant, T-cell counts and diversity came mostly from newly produced T cells.

The library targeted TCRbeta and was prepared with unique molecular identifiers. TCRdb re-called the PCR reads with MiXCR, one entry per CDR3 protein. The data show a few hundred thousand distinct CDR3 sequences, 13% seen once. This clonotype was counted only a few times. Its antigen is unknown. The sequence was obtained from a male patient younger than 18 who had a stem cell transplant for acute myeloid leukemia, so the T cells may come from the graft donor. Material: PBMCs, mostly from graft donor cells, obtained 360 days after TCRalphabeta/CD19-depleted stem cell transplant.

CDR3 loop: CSVSTGGVWVSEAFF. CDR3 sequence (DNA): TGCAGCGTATCCACAGGGGGGGTTTGGGTCAGTGAAGCTTTCTTT. The chain couples TRBV29-1 to TRBJ1-1; 8 bases map to TRBD1. Germline V gene sequence: CDR1 SQVTM, CDR2 ANQGSEA. J lost 7 bases, V lost 6 bases, and 16 bases had no gene match. This CDR3 spans 15 amino acids.